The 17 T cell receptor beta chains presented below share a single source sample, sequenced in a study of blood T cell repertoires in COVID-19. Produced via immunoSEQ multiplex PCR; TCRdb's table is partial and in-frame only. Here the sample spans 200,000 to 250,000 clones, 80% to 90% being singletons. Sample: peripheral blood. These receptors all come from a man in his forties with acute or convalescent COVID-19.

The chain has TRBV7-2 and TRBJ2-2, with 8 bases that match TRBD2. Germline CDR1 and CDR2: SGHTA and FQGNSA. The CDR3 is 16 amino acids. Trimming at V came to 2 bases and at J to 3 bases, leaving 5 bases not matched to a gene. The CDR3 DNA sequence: TGTGCCAGCAGCTTAAAGGCGGGGGGCCACACCGGGGAGCTGTTTTTT. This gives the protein CASSLKAGGHTGELFF.

The CDR3 DNA reads as TGTGCCAGCTCACCCCAGCCAGGGGTGGGAACTGAAGCTTTCTTT. The encoded protein is CASSPQPGVGTEAFF. The rearrangement links TRBV18 to TRBJ1-1; D is perhaps TRBD1 (6 bases). From germline, CDR1 is KGHSH and CDR2 LQKENI. Trimming pared 3 bases from V and 5 bases from J, leaving 16 bases between. The CDR3 extends over 15 amino acids.

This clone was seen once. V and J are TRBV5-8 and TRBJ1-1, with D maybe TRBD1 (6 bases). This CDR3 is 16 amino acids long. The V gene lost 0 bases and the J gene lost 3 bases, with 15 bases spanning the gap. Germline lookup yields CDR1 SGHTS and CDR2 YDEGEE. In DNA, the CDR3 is TGTGCCAGCAGCTTGGATGGACTCAGGGGAGACACTGAAGCTTTCTTT. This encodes CASSLDGLRGDTEAFF.

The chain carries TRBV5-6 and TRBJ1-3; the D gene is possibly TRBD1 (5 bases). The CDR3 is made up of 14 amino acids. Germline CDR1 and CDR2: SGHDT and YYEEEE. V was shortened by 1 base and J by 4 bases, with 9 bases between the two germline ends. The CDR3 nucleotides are TGTGCCAGCAGCTTGTGGGGGGACGGAAACACCATATATTTT. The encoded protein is CASSLWGDGNTIYF.

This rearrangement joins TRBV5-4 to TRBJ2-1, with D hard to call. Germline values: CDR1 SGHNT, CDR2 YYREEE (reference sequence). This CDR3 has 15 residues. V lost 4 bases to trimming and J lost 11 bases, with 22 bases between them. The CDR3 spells CASSTDTAPTIQQFF. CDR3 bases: TGTGCCAGCAGCACAGACACTGCTCCTACAATTCAGCAGTTCTTC.

The CDR3: CASSPDGANYGYTF. The CDR3 DNA follows: TGCGCCAGCAGCCCCGACGGAGCTAACTATGGCTACACCTTC. The J gene is TRBJ1-2, the V gene TRBV4-3; D gene ambiguous. The CDR3 extends over 14 amino acids. Germline V lookup: CDR1 LGHNA, CDR2 YSLEER. V lost 4 bases and J 0 bases, leaving 9 bases between the germline ends.

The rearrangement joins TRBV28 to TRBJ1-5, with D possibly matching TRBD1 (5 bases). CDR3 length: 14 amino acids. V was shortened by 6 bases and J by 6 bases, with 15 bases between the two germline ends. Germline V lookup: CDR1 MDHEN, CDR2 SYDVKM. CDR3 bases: TGTGCCAGCAGACCCTTTTCAGGGCTTCAGCCCCAGCATTTT. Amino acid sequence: CASRPFSGLQPQHF.

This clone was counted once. The CDR3 loop is CASSPPGGRTEAFF. The CDR3 bases are TGTGCCAGCAGCCCCCCAGGGGGCAGAACTGAAGCTTTCTTT. V and J are TRBV14 and TRBJ1-1, with 8 bases lining up with TRBD1. The CDR3 runs 14 residues. Germline-derived CDR1 and CDR2 are SGHDN and FVKESK. Trimming at V came to 4 bases and at J to 5 bases, leaving 6 bases not matched to a gene.

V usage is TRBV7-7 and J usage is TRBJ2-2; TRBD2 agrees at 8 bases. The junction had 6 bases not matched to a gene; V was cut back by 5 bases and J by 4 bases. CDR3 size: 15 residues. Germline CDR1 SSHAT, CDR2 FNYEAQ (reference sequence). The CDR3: CASSPGLARTGELFF. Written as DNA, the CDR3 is TGTGCCAGCAGCCCCGGACTAGCTCGCACCGGGGAGCTGTTTTTT.

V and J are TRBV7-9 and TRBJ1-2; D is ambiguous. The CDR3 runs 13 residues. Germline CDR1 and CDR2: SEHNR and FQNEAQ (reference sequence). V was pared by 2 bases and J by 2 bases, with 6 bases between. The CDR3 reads CASSLLGNYGYTF. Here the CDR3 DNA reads TGTGCCAGCAGCTTACTCGGGAACTATGGCTACACCTTC.

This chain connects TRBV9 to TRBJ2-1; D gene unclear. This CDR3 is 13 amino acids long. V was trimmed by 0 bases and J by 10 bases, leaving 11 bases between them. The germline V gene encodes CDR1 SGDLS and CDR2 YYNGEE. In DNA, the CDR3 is TGTGCCAGCAGCGTAGGTGGCTCGAGGGAGCAGTTCTTC. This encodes CASSVGGSREQFF.

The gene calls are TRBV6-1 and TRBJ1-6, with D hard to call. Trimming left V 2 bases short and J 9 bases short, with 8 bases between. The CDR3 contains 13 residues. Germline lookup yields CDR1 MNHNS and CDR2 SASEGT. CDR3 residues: CASSEPAGSPLHF. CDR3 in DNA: TGTGCCAGCAGTGAACCGGCGGGTTCACCCCTCCACTTT.

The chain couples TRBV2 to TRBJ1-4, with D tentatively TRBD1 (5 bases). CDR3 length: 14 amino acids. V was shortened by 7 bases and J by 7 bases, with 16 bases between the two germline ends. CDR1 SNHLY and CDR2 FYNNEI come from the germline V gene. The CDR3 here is CASNSRAQSEKLFF. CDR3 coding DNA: TGTGCCAGCAACAGCAGGGCTCAGAGTGAAAAACTGTTTTTT. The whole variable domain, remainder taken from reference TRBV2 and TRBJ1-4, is EPEVTQTPSHQVTQMGQEVILRCVPISNHLYFYWYRQILGQKVEFLVSFYNNEISEKSEIFDDQFSVERPDGSNFTLKIRSTKLEDSAMYFCASNSRAQSEKLFFGSGTQLSVL.

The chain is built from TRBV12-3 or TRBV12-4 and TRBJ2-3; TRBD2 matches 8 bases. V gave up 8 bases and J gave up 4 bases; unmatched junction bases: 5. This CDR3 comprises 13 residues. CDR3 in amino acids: CASGGRPADTQYF. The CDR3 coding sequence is TGTGCCAGCGGCGGGAGGCCTGCAGATACGCAGTATTTT.

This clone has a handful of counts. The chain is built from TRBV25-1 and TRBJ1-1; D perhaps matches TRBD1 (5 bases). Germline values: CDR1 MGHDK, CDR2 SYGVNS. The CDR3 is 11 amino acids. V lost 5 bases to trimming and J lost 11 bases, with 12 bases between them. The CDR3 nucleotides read TGTGCCAGCAGTAATCAGGGTCCCGCTTTCTTT. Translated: CASSNQGPAFF.

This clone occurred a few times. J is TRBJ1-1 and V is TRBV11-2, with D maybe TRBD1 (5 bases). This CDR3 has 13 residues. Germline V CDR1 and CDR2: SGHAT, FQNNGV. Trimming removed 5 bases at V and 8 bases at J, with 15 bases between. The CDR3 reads CASSDGGTLEAFF. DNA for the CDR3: TGTGCCAGCAGCGACGGCGGGACGCTGGAAGCTTTCTTT.

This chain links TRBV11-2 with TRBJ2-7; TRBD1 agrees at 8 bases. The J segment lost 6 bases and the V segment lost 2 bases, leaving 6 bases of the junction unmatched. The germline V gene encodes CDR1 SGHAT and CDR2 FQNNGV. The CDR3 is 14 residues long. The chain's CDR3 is CASSLRQGSGEQYF. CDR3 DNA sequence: TGTGCCAGCAGCTTACGACAGGGGAGTGGCGAGCAGTACTTC.